A single sample is the source of the 23 T cell receptor beta chains below, sequenced in a study of blood T cell repertoires in COVID-19. Here immunoSEQ multiplex PCR was the method, and the copy in TCRdb shows in-frame clones only, minus some. The data hold hundreds of thousands of clones, with approximately 83% observed a single time. Sequencing used PBMCs or T cells enriched from blood (not recorded which). These receptors originate from a woman in her thirties or forties who had been exposed to COVID-19.

This clone was picked up a small number of times. The chain carries TRBV5-8 and TRBJ1-2, with 11 nucleotides matching TRBD1. V shed 1 base and J 1 base; nucleotides not matched to a gene: 6. Looked up from germline, CDR1 is SGHTS and CDR2 is YDEGEE. The CDR3 is 17 amino acids. DNA of the CDR3: TGTGCCAGCAGCTTGCATCTTGGGACAGGGGGTAACTATGGCTACACCTTC. This sequence encodes CASSLHLGTGGNYGYTF.

This clone has a handful of counts. This chain uses TRBV11-1 with TRBJ2-2; D might be TRBD2 (5 bases). Trimming took 5 bases from V and 15 from J, leaving 13 bases between them. Germline V gene sequence: CDR1 SGHAT, CDR2 FQDESV (reference sequence). The CDR3 covers 11 residues. Written as DNA, the CDR3 is TGTGCCAGCAGCCGTAGCGAAGGGTTGTTTTTT. It yields the protein CASSRSEGLFF.

The rearrangement uses TRBV15 and TRBJ1-2, with 9 bases lining up with TRBD1. The CDR3 loop spans 15 amino acids. V gave up 5 bases and J gave up 4 bases; unmatched junction bases: 8. In germline, CDR1 is LNHNV, CDR2 YYDKDF (reference sequence). CDR3 loop: CATSETGGAAYGYTF. DNA for the CDR3: TGTGCCACCAGCGAAACAGGGGGCGCCGCCTATGGCTACACCTTC.

The V call is TRBV18, the J call TRBJ1-2, with 9 bases that match TRBD1. V was pared by 3 bases and J by 7 bases, with 12 bases of the junction left unmatched. Germline V lookup: CDR1 KGHSH, CDR2 LQKENI. This CDR3 region has 16 residues. In DNA form, the CDR3 reads TGTGCCAGCTCACCTACCGGACAGGGGAGTTGGGGTGGCTACACCTTC. It translates to CASSPTGQGSWGGYTF.

This rearrangement joins TRBV11-3 to TRBJ2-3; 10 bases align to TRBD1. Germline CDR1 and CDR2: SGHNT and YENEEA. J gave up 1 base and V 8 bases, and 0 bases lay outside the gene matches. The length of the CDR3 is 13 residues. The CDR3 sequence: CASGTGGTDTQYF. The CDR3 DNA reads TGTGCCAGCGGGACAGGGGGCACAGATACGCAGTATTTT.

The chain is built from TRBV28 and TRBJ1-5, with 8 nucleotides matching TRBD1. V lost 1 base, J lost 6 bases, and 8 bases stayed unmatched. This CDR3 contains 16 residues. Germline V gene lookup returns CDR1 MDHEN and CDR2 SYDVKM. DNA of the CDR3: TGTGCCAGCAGTTTATTTGGATCAGGGGGCGGTCAGCCCCAGCATTTT. Encoded protein: CASSLFGSGGGQPQHF.

V usage is TRBV7-3 and J usage is TRBJ2-5; D is ambiguous. Germline V CDR1 and CDR2: SGHTA, FQGTGA. Trimming removed 0 bases at V and 1 base at J, with 15 bases between. There are 17 residues in the CDR3. CDR3: CASSLTGRGASQETQYF. The DNA of the CDR3 is TGTGCCAGCAGCTTAACTGGTCGCGGAGCTTCCCAAGAGACCCAGTACTTC.

The chain links TRBV3-1 (or the pseudogene TRBV3-2) to TRBJ2-3; no reliable D call. This CDR3 is 15 amino acids long. V was trimmed by 4 bases and J by 3 bases, leaving 14 bases between them. Germline CDR1 reads LGHDT; CDR2 reads YNNKEL (reference sequence). CDR3 sequence: CASSPRLARTDTQYF. CDR3 in DNA: TGTGCCAGCAGCCCCAGATTAGCCCGAACAGATACGCAGTATTTT.

V usage is TRBV5-4 and J usage is TRBJ2-5; D remains ambiguous. The germline V and J ends were trimmed by 0 bases and 5 bases, with 11 bases remaining between them. The CDR3 has 14 residues. In germline, CDR1 is SGHNT, CDR2 YYREEE (reference sequence). The DNA of the CDR3 is TGTGCCAGCAGCTTGGTCAGCGCCGGCGAGACCCAGTACTTC. It is translated as CASSLVSAGETQYF.

This rearrangement joins TRBV20-1 to TRBJ2-7; 9 bases match TRBD2. The germline CDR1 and CDR2 sequences are DFQATT and SNEGSKA (reference sequence). Trimming removed 3 bases from V and 4 bases from J; junction bases left unmatched: 7. This CDR3 contains 14 residues. CDR3 sequence (DNA): TGCAGTGCTAGTCGATACGCGGGGGGGTACGAGCAGTACTTC. This codes for CSASRYAGGYEQYF.

V usage is TRBV28 and J usage is TRBJ1-5; D not resolved. Per germline, CDR1 MDHEN and CDR2 SYDVKM. V was clipped by 6 bases and J by 0 bases, with 6 bases between them. The CDR3 runs to 13 residues. CDR3: CASRESSNQPQHF. The DNA of the CDR3 is TGTGCCAGCAGGGAGTCTAGCAATCAGCCCCAGCATTTT.

This clone was recorded once. The chain combines TRBV6-6 with TRBJ1-1, with D tentatively TRBD1 (6 bases). Germline V CDR1 and CDR2: MNHNY, SVGAGI (reference sequence). The CDR3 covers 16 residues. Trimming removed 7 bases from V and 2 bases from J, with 20 bases in between. In nucleotides, the CDR3 is TGTGCCAGCATGCCTGGGGGGGCGAGGGGCAACACTGAAGCTTTCTTT. It yields the protein CASMPGGARGNTEAFF.

V gene TRBV19 combines with J gene TRBJ2-2; D gene ambiguous. Per germline, CDR1 LNHDA and CDR2 SQIVND (reference sequence). The CDR3 runs to 15 residues. The V gene lost 7 bases and the J gene lost 0 bases, with 12 bases spanning the gap. In DNA form, the CDR3 reads TGTGCCAGTAATTACGAGCGAACGAACACCGGGGAGCTGTTTTTT. It yields the protein CASNYERTNTGELFF.

The chain combines TRBV14 with TRBJ2-2, with D tentatively TRBD2 (6 bases). This CDR3 comprises 17 residues. Trimming cost V 0 bases and J 4 bases, with 15 bases left between them. CDR1 and CDR2 from the germline V gene are SGHDN and FVKESK. The CDR3 DNA reads as TGTGCCAGCAGCCAAGACGGGGGTGGCGGGCGCACCGGGGAGCTGTTTTTT. Protein sequence: CASSQDGGGGRTGELFF.

V and J are TRBV28 and TRBJ2-5, with 7 bases aligning to TRBD2. V shed 6 bases, J shed 2 bases, and the junction held 3 bases outside the gene matches. CDR3 length equals 13 residues. Germline CDR1 is MDHEN and CDR2 is SYDVKM. Here the CDR3 reads CASSPGGQETQYF. CDR3 nucleotides: TGTGCCAGCAGCCCGGGAGGACAAGAGACCCAGTACTTC.

The genes are TRBV29-1 and TRBJ2-7, with 8 bases aligning to TRBD1. From germline, CDR1 is SQVTM and CDR2 ANQGSEA. V shed 4 bases and J 3 bases; nucleotides not matched to a gene: 8. The CDR3 runs 14 residues. The CDR3, as DNA: TGCAGCGTTGGAACAAGACAGGGGTACTACGAGCAGTACTTC. It is translated as CSVGTRQGYYEQYF.

This clone came up a few times. This chain links TRBV19 with TRBJ2-5; possibly TRBD2 for D (6 bases). The ends were cut back, 4 bases at V and 1 base at J, with 16 bases in the middle. Germline V CDR1 and CDR2: LNHDA, SQIVND (reference sequence). This CDR3 contains 16 residues. Here the CDR3 reads CASSKRPAGLQETQYF. As DNA, the CDR3 is TGTGCCAGTAGTAAACGGCCCGCGGGGCTCCAAGAGACCCAGTACTTC.

The V call is TRBV7-8, the J call TRBJ2-3, with 7 bases matching TRBD2. Losses at the gene ends were 1 base for V and 5 bases for J; bases not matched to a gene: 6. Germline CDR1 SGHVS, CDR2 FQNEAQ. The CDR3 has 15 residues. CDR3 nucleotide sequence: TGTGCCAGCAGCTTAGTGGGACTACCCAAAGATACGCAGTATTTT. Its translation: CASSLVGLPKDTQYF.

J is TRBJ2-7 and V is TRBV27; weak D call: TRBD1 (6 bases). Germline V gene sequence: CDR1 MNHEY, CDR2 SMNVEV (reference sequence). V was shortened by 8 bases and J by 2 bases, with 13 bases between the two germline ends. This CDR3 comprises 13 residues. As DNA, the CDR3 is TGTGCCAGCTCATACAGGGTCCCCTACGAGCAGTACTTC. This translates into CASSYRVPYEQYF.

In this sample, this clone turned up a few times. CDR3 in DNA: TGTGCCAGCAGCTTCAACGACAAAGAACGATATAGCAATCAGCCCCAGCATTTT. Protein product: CASSFNDKERYSNQPQHF. The chain uses TRBV11-3 and TRBJ1-5, with D uncertain. CDR1 is SGHNT, CDR2 YENEEA, per germline. V lost 3 bases and J lost 0, with 18 bases in between. This CDR3 contains 18 residues.

V gene TRBV7-8 combines with J gene TRBJ1-5, with 8 positions matching TRBD1. J lost 7 bases, V lost 5 bases, and 10 bases had no gene match. The CDR3 spans 15 residues. Germline CDR1 reads SGHVS; CDR2 reads FQNEAQ. CDR3 sequence (DNA): TGTGCCAGCAGCCACTTTGGACAGGGAAAACAGCCCCAGCATTTT. Its protein is CASSHFGQGKQPQHF.

This chain uses TRBV5-4 with TRBJ1-1; the D gene is possibly TRBD1 (5 bases). V was trimmed by 1 base and J by 6 bases, leaving 16 bases between them. The CDR3 is 15 residues long. Per the germline V gene, CDR1 is SGHNT and CDR2 is YYREEE (reference sequence). The CDR3 protein is CASSLNLDKMAEAFF. The DNA for the CDR3 is TGTGCCAGCAGCTTGAACCTGGACAAAATGGCTGAAGCTTTCTTT.

CDR3 DNA: TGTGCCAGCAGTGGGGACAGGGCGGACAATTCACCCCTCCACTTT. Its protein product is CASSGDRADNSPLHF. The V and J genes are TRBV2 and TRBJ1-6; TRBD1 matches at 9 bases. The CDR3 covers 15 residues. Per the germline V gene, CDR1 is SNHLY and CDR2 is FYNNEI. J lost 7 bases, V lost 4 bases, and 5 bases had no gene match.